Following are 29 T cell receptor beta chains from one sample sequenced in a study of shared clonotypes between healthy human individuals. TCRdb keeps only in-frame clones here, not all; method: immunoSEQ multiplex PCR. Among approximately 640,000 clones listed, about two thirds were seen once. Sequencing was carried out using memory CD4+ T cells sorted from blood. Subset of the sample: CD45RA-negative fraction. All receptors come from a woman aged 30 to 39 in good health.

The genes are TRBV27 and TRBJ2-7; tentatively, D is TRBD1 (6 bases). The CDR3 contains 14 residues. V was cut by 6 bases and J by 3 bases, with 15 bases left in between. The V gene's germline CDR1 is MNHEY and CDR2 SMNVEV (reference sequence). In DNA form, the CDR3 reads TGTGCCAGCAGCCGCGGACAGCTAGTCTACGAGCAGTACTTC. Translating gives CASSRGQLVYEQYF.

A few counts support this clone. Other DNA sequences within the sample encode an identical CDR3. This chain links TRBV18 with TRBJ1-1, with D possibly matching TRBD1 (5 bases). V was shortened by 4 bases and J by 0 bases, with 6 bases between the two germline ends. This CDR3 region has 13 residues. Germline assignment: CDR1 KGHSH and CDR2 LQKENI. The CDR3, as DNA: TGTGCCAGCTCACAGGGGCTGAACACTGAAGCTTTCTTT. Translation gives CASSQGLNTEAFF. Drawing the rest from reference TRBV18 and TRBJ1-1, the complete variable domain is NAGVMQNPRHLVRRRGQEARLRCSPMKGHSHVYWYRQLPEEGLKFMVYLQKENIIDESGMPKERFSAEFPKEGPSILRIQQVVRGDSAAYFCASSQGLNTEAFFGQGTRLTVV.

V and J are TRBV5-6 and TRBJ2-7; TRBD2 is a possible D gene (5 bases). The germline CDR1 and CDR2 sequences are SGHDT and YYEEEE. With 0 bases removed from V and 5 bases from J, the gap between germline ends came to 12 bases. The CDR3 runs to 14 residues. The CDR3 sequence is CASSLVDSGDEQYF. CDR3 sequence (DNA): TGTGCCAGCAGCTTGGTCGATTCCGGGGACGAGCAGTACTTC.

The rearrangement joins TRBV2 to TRBJ1-1; D is unclear. Germline V gene lookup returns CDR1 SNHLY and CDR2 FYNNEI. CDR3 size: 17 residues. Trimming took off 6 bases at V and 3 bases at J, with 23 bases between the two ends. CDR3 residues: CASRTTDFGPPDTEAFF. The CDR3 DNA sequence: TGTGCCAGCAGGACGACCGATTTTGGACCCCCGGACACTGAAGCTTTCTTT.

The chain recombines TRBV6-5 with TRBJ2-7; the match to TRBD2 covers 8 bases. Trimming removed 8 bases from V and 0 bases from J; junction bases left unmatched: 3. The CDR3 is made up of 13 amino acids. The germline V gene has CDR1 MNHEY and CDR2 SVGAGI. The CDR3 spells CASLSGNSYEQYF. CDR3 DNA sequence: TGTGCCAGCCTTAGCGGGAACTCCTACGAGCAGTACTTC.

V usage is TRBV15 and J usage is TRBJ1-5; D remains ambiguous. V lost 0 bases to trimming and J lost 4 bases, with 10 bases between them. The CDR3 contains 15 residues. CDR1 is LNHNV and CDR2 is YYDKDF in the germline V gene (reference sequence). CDR3 bases: TGTGCCACCAGCAGAGAATCAGTGAGGAATCAGCCCCAGCATTTT. Translating gives CATSRESVRNQPQHF.

This sequence joins TRBV2 and TRBJ1-5, with TRBD1 matching over 8 bases. Trimming at V came to 6 bases and at J to 7 bases, leaving 5 bases not matched to a gene. Germline-derived CDR1 and CDR2 are SNHLY and FYNNEI. The length of the CDR3 is 13 residues. The CDR3 loop is CASREDREQPQHF. The CDR3 DNA follows: TGTGCCAGCAGGGAGGACAGGGAACAGCCCCAGCATTTT.

The chain links TRBV5-4 to TRBJ1-5; D gene uncertain. Germline lookup yields CDR1 SGHNT and CDR2 YYREEE (reference sequence). This CDR3 region has 13 residues. V shed 5 bases and J shed 0 bases, with 6 bases lying between them. The CDR3 spells CASSTDSNQPQHF. Written as DNA, the CDR3 is TGTGCCAGCAGTACCGATAGCAATCAGCCCCAGCATTTT.

J is TRBJ2-7 and V is TRBV6-1; D unresolved. The length of the CDR3 is 10 residues. CDR1 and CDR2 from the germline V gene are MNHNS and SASEGT. V was pared by 7 bases and J by 4 bases, with 5 bases between. For the CDR3, the DNA is TGTGCCAGCATGGAGTACGAGCAGTACTTC. Translation: CASMEYEQYF.

The sample holds a few counts of this clone. The same CDR3 arises from other DNA sequences in this sample as well. V usage is TRBV11-2 and J usage is TRBJ2-2; 11 nucleotides agree with TRBD1. V shed 3 bases, J shed 5 bases, and the junction held 2 bases outside the gene matches. The CDR3 covers 15 residues. CDR1 is SGHAT and CDR2 is FQNNGV in the germline V gene. The CDR3 DNA is TGTGCCAGCAGCTTGGACAGGGGGCGAACCGGGGAGCTGTTTTTT. Protein sequence: CASSLDRGRTGELFF.

The chain joins TRBV6-1 to TRBJ1-5, with 10 positions matching TRBD1. The CDR3 length is 16 residues. The J segment lost 11 bases and the V segment lost 4 bases, leaving 14 bases of the junction unmatched. Germline V gene sequence: CDR1 MNHNS, CDR2 SASEGT. This chain's CDR3 is CASSGPGTGALWAQHF. The CDR3 nucleotides read TGTGCCAGCAGTGGCCCCGGGACAGGGGCCCTGTGGGCCCAGCATTTT.

This clone appeared once. The rearrangement links TRBV9 to TRBJ2-7; 8 bases are a match to TRBD2. The junction had 20 bases not matched to a gene; V was cut back by 0 bases and J by 6 bases. The CDR3 loop spans 19 amino acids. The germline gives CDR1 SGDLS, CDR2 YYNGEE. Here the CDR3 DNA reads TGTGCCAGCAGCGTAGGAAGCGGGAGTGAGTCTGTAGTTCTGGGCGAGCAGTACTTC. This codes for CASSVGSGSESVVLGEQYF.

The rearrangement joins TRBV19 to TRBJ2-3; 9 bases line up with TRBD2. J gave up 0 bases and V 5 bases, and 3 bases lay outside the gene matches. The CDR3 runs 15 residues. Germline lookup yields CDR1 LNHDA and CDR2 SQIVND (reference sequence). The chain's CDR3 is CASSYTSGSTDTQYF. The CDR3 DNA reads TGTGCCAGTAGTTATACTAGCGGGAGCACAGATACGCAGTATTTT.

This clone was detected only a few times. The chain has TRBV2 and TRBJ2-2, with TRBD2 identical over 11 bases. Germline CDR1 is SNHLY and CDR2 is FYNNEI. The CDR3 totals 16 residues. J gave up 3 bases and V 5 bases, and 5 bases lay outside the gene matches. The CDR3 bases are TGTGCCAGCAGTCAACTAGCGGGAGCTTACACCGGGGAGCTGTTTTTT. Protein sequence: CASSQLAGAYTGELFF. Supplemented by reference TRBV2 and TRBJ2-2, the full variable domain reads EPEVTQTPSHQVTQMGQEVILRCVPISNHLYFYWYRQILGQKVEFLVSFYNNEISEKSEIFDDQFSVERPDGSNFTLKIRSTKLEDSAMYFCASSQLAGAYTGELFFGEGSRLTVL.

The V and J genes are TRBV5-8 and TRBJ1-1, with D uncertain. The CDR3 totals 13 residues. CDR1 is SGHTS, CDR2 YDEGEE, per germline. V lost 3 bases, J lost 3 bases, and 9 bases lay in between. Here the CDR3 reads CASSWRWDTEAFF. The CDR3 coding sequence is TGTGCCAGCAGCTGGAGATGGGACACTGAAGCTTTCTTT.

This clone showed up just a few times. Other DNA sequences within the sample encode an identical CDR3. V is TRBV18 and J is TRBJ2-7; tentatively, D is TRBD1 or TRBD2 (5 bases each). The CDR3 has 13 amino acids. CDR1 KGHSH and CDR2 LQKENI come from the germline V gene. V lost 5 bases, J lost 3 bases, and 11 bases lay in between. The CDR3 region is CASSSGHGYEQYF. CDR3 nucleotides: TGTGCCAGCTCAAGCGGACACGGCTACGAGCAGTACTTC. Full variable domain (outside the CDR3, taken from reference TRBV18 and TRBJ2-7): NAGVMQNPRHLVRRRGQEARLRCSPMKGHSHVYWYRQLPEEGLKFMVYLQKENIIDESGMPKERFSAEFPKEGPSILRIQQVVRGDSAAYFCASSSGHGYEQYFGPGTRLTVT.

This clone was detected ten times or more. This sequence joins TRBV6-1 and TRBJ2-7, with a tentative D call TRBD1 (5 bases). Per the germline V gene, CDR1 is MNHNS and CDR2 is SASEGT. This CDR3 contains 15 residues. V was trimmed by 6 bases and J by 7 bases, leaving 22 bases between them. The CDR3 here is CASRGLSVTEREQYF. As DNA, the CDR3 is TGTGCCAGCAGGGGCCTATCAGTGACAGAGAGAGAGCAGTACTTC.

In its sample, this clone was seen a few times. V gene TRBV4-2 combines with J gene TRBJ2-4; 8 bases fit TRBD2. V gave up 1 base and J gave up 3 bases; unmatched junction bases: 11. From germline, CDR1 is LGHNA and CDR2 YNFKEQ. The CDR3 has 18 residues. The CDR3, as DNA: TGTGCCAGCAGCCAAGTAGATGGGACTAGTTTGAGCAAAAACATTCAGTACTTC. This translates into CASSQVDGTSLSKNIQYF.

The CDR3 DNA reads TGTGCCAGCAACTCGAGCGGGAGAGTCCACAATGAGCAGTTCTTC. This codes for CASNSSGRVHNEQFF. The chain recombines TRBV5-4 with TRBJ2-1; the match to TRBD2 covers 8 bases. The germline gives CDR1 SGHNT, CDR2 YYREEE (reference sequence). This CDR3 contains 15 residues. V lost 6 bases and J lost 5; bases outside the gene matches: 10.

Concerning this clone: The same CDR3 can be traced to other DNA sequences in this sample. The V gene is TRBV5-1, the J gene TRBJ2-7; tentative D call: TRBD2 (6 bases). Germline CDR1 reads SGHRS; CDR2 reads YFSETQ. V was cut by 5 bases and J by 1 base, with 13 bases left in between. CDR3 size: 14 residues. The CDR3 bases are TGCGCCAGCAGGGAGAGCGGGCAATCCTACGAGCAGTACTTC. Its protein is CASRESGQSYEQYF.

The gene calls are TRBV5-1 and TRBJ2-7; D may correspond to TRBD1 or TRBD2 (5 bases each). CDR1 is SGHRS and CDR2 is YFSETQ in the germline V gene. The CDR3 extends over 14 amino acids. V lost 4 bases and J 2 bases, leaving 13 bases between the germline ends. The DNA for the CDR3 is TGCGCCAGCAGCGGAGTGGGGGTGGCCTACGAGCAGTACTTC. Translation: CASSGVGVAYEQYF.

The chain has TRBV27 and TRBJ1-1; D is unclear. This CDR3 contains 12 residues. Germline V gene sequence: CDR1 MNHEY, CDR2 SMNVEV (reference sequence). Trimming pared 8 bases from V and 9 bases from J, leaving 16 bases between. CDR3 sequence (DNA): TGTGCCAGCTTAAGGGAGGGTGGCCAAGCTTTCTTT. It is translated as CASLREGGQAFF.

On this clone itself: The sample has other DNA sequences that encode this CDR3 too. This chain connects TRBV18 to TRBJ2-7, with TRBD2 as a possible D gene (6 bases). The CDR3 spans 15 residues. Deletions cut 0 bases from V and 0 bases from J, with 9 bases between. Germline values: CDR1 KGHSH, CDR2 LQKENI. CDR3 sequence: CASSPPSGSSYEQYF. The CDR3 DNA is TGTGCCAGCTCACCACCTAGCGGTTCCTCCTACGAGCAGTACTTC.

This clone was seen a handful of times. V and J are TRBV27 and TRBJ2-7; D ambiguous. This CDR3 spans 15 amino acids. From germline, CDR1 is MNHEY and CDR2 SMNVEV (reference sequence). Trimming stripped 0 bases from V and 0 bases from J, with 9 bases between. CDR3 bases: TGTGCCAGCAGTTTATCACGACCCCTCTCCTACGAGCAGTACTTC. Its translation is CASSLSRPLSYEQYF.

The J gene is TRBJ1-5, the V gene TRBV7-9; D is uncertain. Germline CDR1 and CDR2: SEHNR and FQNEAQ (reference sequence). V was pared by 3 bases and J by 0 bases, with 6 bases between. The CDR3 loop spans 14 amino acids. The CDR3 is CASSFTDSNQPQHF. The CDR3 coding sequence is TGTGCCAGCAGCTTCACCGATAGCAATCAGCCCCAGCATTTT.

This clone was counted a few times. The J gene is TRBJ1-3, the V gene TRBV5-8, with unresolved D. Germline CDR1 and CDR2: SGHTS and YDEGEE. The ends were cut back, 2 bases at V and 0 bases at J, with 9 bases in the middle. CDR3 size: 15 residues. The CDR3 nucleotides are TGTGCCAGCAGCTTTCGTCAGCACTCTGGAAACACCATATATTTT. This sequence encodes CASSFRQHSGNTIYF.

This chain connects TRBV11-2 to TRBJ2-5; D may be TRBD2 (6 bases). CDR1 SGHAT and CDR2 FQNNGV come from the germline V gene. The CDR3 extends over 16 amino acids. V gave up 5 bases and J gave up 5 bases, with 21 bases separating them. Here the CDR3 DNA reads TGTGCCAGCAGCCCCCCGGCCCGGACGGGGAGGGAGACCCAGTACTTC. It specifies CASSPPARTGRETQYF.

This clone was seen only a few times. V and J are TRBV21-1 and TRBJ2-7; the table's D call, TRBD1, has no DNA check behind it. TRBV21-1 is described as a pseudogene. The CDR3 is made up of 15 amino acids. This chain's CDR3 is CASGGTGETSYEQYF. CDR3 sequence (DNA): TGTGCCAGCGGTGGGACAGGCGAAACCTCCTACGAGCAGTACTTC.

The rearrangement uses TRBV28 and TRBJ2-6; no definite D call. CDR3 length equals 14 residues. Deletions cut 7 bases from V and 0 bases from J, with 7 bases between. Germline V gene data show CDR1 as MDHEN and CDR2 as SYDVKM. The CDR3, as DNA: TGTGCCAGCACCCAACCCTCTGGGGCCAACGTCCTGACTTTC. This gives the protein CASTQPSGANVLTF.